This T cell receptor beta chain was observed in a study of T cell repertoires in cytomegalovirus infection. Study overall: It can be stated that public TCR beta signatures indicated CMV infection as well as a matching HLA type. The study's findings and limits: The ex vivo response was dominated by HLA-C-restricted CMV-specific TCR beta clonotypes. Carriers of CMV plus the relevant HLA were identified by cumulative public TCR beta family frequency.

The table lists this clonotype with many counts. What it binds is unknown. Using its own MiXCR run on the reads, TCRdb lists one record per CDR3 protein. The sample includes under 100,000 distinct CDR3 sequences, approximately 3.7% of them seen just once. Germline V CDR1 and CDR2: SGHTA, FQGNSA. The CDR3 runs 15 residues. Trimming took off 5 bases at V and 5 bases at J, with 18 bases between the two ends. Sequencing was carried out using PBMCs. This receptor was obtained from a human donor in good health (CMV status not recorded). Some clones in this sample may be carry-over from other donors' samples. The chain has TRBV7-2 and TRBJ2-5, with D perhaps TRBD2 (6 bases). CDR3 sequence: CASSPAGSRGETQYF. Written as DNA, the CDR3 is TGTGCCAGCAGCCCAGCGGGTTCGAGAGGGGAGACCCAGTACTTC.